This T cell receptor beta chain was recovered during a study of read filtering for tumor transcriptome and immune sequencing. Overall study context: Fewer than ten patients were R-ISS I, some 15 were R-ISS II, about seven were R-ISS III.

Every patient had bone marrow sampled while the disease was active. CDR1 and CDR2 from the germline V gene are KGHDR and SFDVKD. The length of the CDR3 is 13 residues. Molecular barcoded adaptors covering alpha/delta and beta/gamma chains were used on roughly 370 ng RNA. TCRdb re-called the reads through MiXCR, storing one row per CDR3 protein. The repertoire includes about 24,000 distinct CDR3 sequences, 20% to 25% of them detected once, and about 17% sits in the top ten. Worth noting for this clonotype: This CDR3 is missing its conserved last phenylalanine or tryptophan, likely due to a read error.

Sequencing used a population of CD138-negative cells sorted from bone marrow. This TCR was sampled from a donor at least 40 years old with multiple myeloma. The V and J genes are TRBV24-1 and TRBJ2-1; no clear D. The CDR3 coding sequence is TGTGCCACCAGTAATTTATCCCGGGTTGAGCAGTTCTCC. It translates to CATSNLSRVEQFS.